Given below is one TCR beta chain in context. The data were obtained in a study of response to subunit inactivated influenza vaccine. TCRdb fed the RT-PCR reads into MiXCR, producing one record per CDR3 protein. Of about 190,000 distinct CDR3 sequences listed, under 15% are singletons. Trimming shortened V by 8 bases and J by 0 bases, and 20 bases separated the two germline ends. CDR3 size: 15 residues. The germline V gene has CDR1 DFQATT and CDR2 SNEGSKA (reference sequence). This sequence joins TRBV20-1 and TRBJ2-7; a weak D match, TRBD1 (5 bases). The source was CD8+ T cells sorted from PBMCs, collected 5 days after vaccination. The receptor comes from a man aged 45-65 years who received an inactivated influenza vaccine. The CDR3 loop reads CSSYPFGHSSYEQYF. CDR3 DNA: TGCAGTTCCTACCCCTTTGGACACTCCTCCTACGAGCAGTACTTC.